Presented here are 9 T cell receptor beta chains from one specimen sequenced in a study of identical twins. TCRdb passed the 5' RACE reads through MiXCR, listing each CDR3 protein once. The sample comprises about 450,000 distinct CDR3 sequences, around 20% of which are singletons, and more than 10% rests with the top ten. The sample taken for sequencing was naive T cells sorted from blood. The receptors here all came from a man in his fifties or sixties in good health.

This clonotype was seen at least ten times. The chain recombines TRBV5-5 with TRBJ1-2, with no clear D. This CDR3 spans 14 amino acids. Trimming took 4 bases from V and 4 from J, leaving 14 bases between them. The germline gives CDR1 SGHKS, CDR2 YYEKEE (reference sequence). This CDR3 reads CASSNGGQRYGYTF. The DNA of the CDR3 is TGTGCCAGCAGCAATGGCGGTCAACGCTATGGCTACACCTTC. The variable domain in full, completed from reference TRBV5-5 and TRBJ1-2, reads DAGVTQSPTHLIKTRGQQVTLRCSPISGHKSVSWYQQVLGQGPQFIFQYYEKEERGRGNFPDRFSARQFPNYSSELNVNALLLGDSALYLCASSNGGQRYGYTFGSGTRLTVV.

This clonotype was seen a handful of times. The chain combines TRBV20-1 with TRBJ2-1; possible D gene TRBD1, 7 bases. V was cut by 0 bases and J by 5 bases, with 17 bases left in between. The germline V gene encodes CDR1 DFQATT and CDR2 SNEGSKA (reference sequence). The CDR3 sequence is 16 residues long. CDR3 nucleotides: TGCAGTGCTAGAGATCTCCGGAGGGGGCAGGACAATGAGCAGTTCTTC. Its translation: CSARDLRRGQDNEQFF.

This chain connects TRBV20-1 to TRBJ1-1; TRBD1 matches 11 bases. Germline V gene sequence: CDR1 DFQATT, CDR2 SNEGSKA (reference sequence). Trimming took 5 bases from V and 1 from J; bases not matched to a gene: 9. This CDR3 spans 16 amino acids. CDR3 in DNA: TGCAGTGCTCCGGACAGGGGGCGTTGGGGGAACACTGAAGCTTTCTTT. It specifies CSAPDRGRWGNTEAFF.

This clonotype was seen a few times. The gene calls are TRBV6-2 or TRBV6-3 and TRBJ1-2; D gene uncertain. CDR1 is MNHEY and CDR2 is SVGEGT in the germline V gene. The V and J ends lost 6 bases and 4 bases respectively, with 15 bases between them. This CDR3 has 14 residues. The CDR3 DNA reads TGTGCCAGCAGACCTCCGGGAAGACGCTATGGCTACACCTTC. This sequence encodes CASRPPGRRYGYTF.

The CDR3 DNA reads as TGCGCCAGCAGCCAAGTATGGGGATGGCGGGGCAGGCGGTCAAACAATGAGCAGTTCTTC. Its translation is CASSQVWGWRGRRSNNEQFF. The chain uses TRBV4-3 and TRBJ2-1, with D possibly TRBD2 on 6 matching bases. Deletions cut 1 base from V and 5 bases from J, with 27 bases between. Germline lookup yields CDR1 LGHNA and CDR2 YSLEER. This CDR3 contains 20 residues.

This clonotype was seen repeatedly, ten times or more. V gene TRBV24-1 combines with J gene TRBJ2-3; no firm D call. The length of the CDR3 is 12 residues. Germline V CDR1 and CDR2: KGHDR, SFDVKD. V was clipped by 4 bases and J by 5 bases, with 6 bases between them. The CDR3 nucleotides read TGTGCCACCAGTGAAAGGGAAGATACGCAGTATTTT. As protein: CATSEREDTQYF.

The table lists this clonotype with a few counts. The chain has TRBV29-1 and TRBJ2-1, with TRBD2 identical over 7 bases. The CDR3 length is 12 residues. The trim removed 6 bases at V and 6 bases at J, leaving 5 bases unmatched. Germline CDR1 reads SQVTM; CDR2 reads ANQGSEA. The CDR3 loop reads CSVRLALNEQFF. Here the CDR3 DNA reads TGCAGCGTCCGACTAGCCCTCAATGAGCAGTTCTTC.

This clonotype was detected many times. V and J are TRBV28 and TRBJ2-2; D is ambiguous. Between the trimmed V and J ends, which lost 5 bases and 6 bases, there was a span of 19 bases. The CDR3 consists of 16 residues. Per the germline V gene, CDR1 is MDHEN and CDR2 is SYDVKM. The CDR3 protein is CASSPPPGSASGELFF. For the CDR3, the DNA is TGTGCCAGCAGTCCCCCTCCGGGCAGTGCGTCCGGGGAGCTGTTTTTT. The full variable domain, in which reference TRBV28 and TRBJ2-2 provide the parts outside the CDR3, is DVKVTQSSRYLVKRTGEKVFLECVQDMDHENMFWYRQDPGLGLRLIYFSYDVKMKEKGDIPEGYSVSREKKERFSLILESASTNQTSMYLCASSPPPGSASGELFFGEGSRLTVL.

This clonotype turned up a few times. J is TRBJ1-3 and V is TRBV4-2; D not certain. CDR3 length: 16 amino acids. V was cut by 3 bases and J by 0 bases, with 12 bases left in between. CDR1 and CDR2 from the germline V gene are LGHNA and YNFKEQ. CDR3 loop: CASSHRGEGSGNTIYF. The CDR3 DNA follows: TGTGCCAGCAGCCATCGAGGTGAGGGCTCTGGAAACACCATATATTTT.